The present TCR beta chain was sequenced within a study of blood T cell repertoires in COVID-19. Participants' own reports of clinical history determined their cohort assignment. The recovered donors of Cohort 3 showed two negative PCRs, clearance, or symptom resolution. Germline values: CDR1 KGHSH, CDR2 LQKENI. CDR3 size: 13 residues. V was clipped by 3 bases and J by 8 bases; unmatched bases: 5. Authors' data handling: It was from reference gene primer amplification that nucleated cell counts were estimated. Libraries were prepared by immunoSEQ multiplex PCR; TCRdb keeps only in-frame clonotypes and omits some of them. V and J calls and clone size are copied from that table; D and trimming were computed from the DNA. Of 490,000 or so clones in the sample, around nine tenths are singletons; the top ten hold 8% to 9.5%.

This receptor was identified in a woman aged 60-75 years who had recovered from COVID-19. The V and J genes are TRBV18 and TRBJ1-2; TRBD1 agrees at 8 bases. Specimen: PBMCs or T cells enriched from blood (not recorded which). CDR3 nucleotide sequence: TGTGCCAGCTCACCGACAGGGGCGCCAGGCTACACCTTC. Its translation: CASSPTGAPGYTF. Filled out from reference TRBV18 and TRBJ1-2, the complete variable domain reads NAGVMQNPRHLVRRRGQEARLRCSPMKGHSHVYWYRQLPEEGLKFMVYLQKENIIDESGMPKERFSAEFPKEGPSILRIQQVVRGDSAAYFCASSPTGAPGYTFGSGTRLTVV.